Shown below are 3 T cell receptor beta chains from a single sample sequenced in a study of long-term antiretroviral therapy in people with HIV. The assay used was immunoSEQ (version v3.0), run at survey level. Here immunoSEQ multiplex PCR was the method, and the copy in TCRdb shows in-frame clones only, minus some. The sample consists of 15,000 to 20,000 clones, 79% of them appearing once. This specimen consisted of unsorted PBMCs, obtained at the start of antiretroviral therapy. The receptors were sampled from a young man with HIV.

The J gene is TRBJ2-7, the V gene TRBV28; D not resolved. CDR1 is MDHEN and CDR2 is SYDVKM in the germline V gene. Trimming removed 7 bases from V and 0 bases from J, with 16 bases in between. The CDR3 is made up of 15 amino acids. The CDR3 DNA sequence: TGTGCCAGCACTGGGTCTCAACTCCTCTCCTACGAGCAGTACTTC. It specifies CASTGSQLLSYEQYF.

The rearrangement uses TRBV4-3 and TRBJ2-1; 12 bases fit TRBD2. V was pared by 0 bases and J by 6 bases, with 6 bases of the junction left unmatched. Germline V gene lookup returns CDR1 LGHNA and CDR2 YSLEER. This CDR3 is 17 amino acids long. Here the CDR3 DNA reads TGCGCCAGCAGCCAAGACCTAGCGGGAGGGCTAAGCAATGAGCAGTTCTTC. This gives the protein CASSQDLAGGLSNEQFF.

The V gene is TRBV7-2, the J gene TRBJ1-1; no definite D call. CDR3 length: 11 amino acids. Trimming pared 10 bases from V and 6 bases from J, leaving 12 bases between. CDR1 and CDR2 (germline): SGHTA, FQGNSA. This chain's CDR3 is CAIVKGAEAFF. CDR3 bases: TGTGCCATCGTAAAAGGAGCTGAAGCTTTCTTT. Complete variable domain (other parts from reference TRBV7-2 and TRBJ1-1): GAGVSQSPSNKVTEKGKDVELRCDPISGHTALYWYRQSLGQGLEFLIYFQGNSAPDKSGLPSDRFSAERTGGSVSTLTIQRTQQEDSAVYLCAIVKGAEAFFGQGTRLTVV.